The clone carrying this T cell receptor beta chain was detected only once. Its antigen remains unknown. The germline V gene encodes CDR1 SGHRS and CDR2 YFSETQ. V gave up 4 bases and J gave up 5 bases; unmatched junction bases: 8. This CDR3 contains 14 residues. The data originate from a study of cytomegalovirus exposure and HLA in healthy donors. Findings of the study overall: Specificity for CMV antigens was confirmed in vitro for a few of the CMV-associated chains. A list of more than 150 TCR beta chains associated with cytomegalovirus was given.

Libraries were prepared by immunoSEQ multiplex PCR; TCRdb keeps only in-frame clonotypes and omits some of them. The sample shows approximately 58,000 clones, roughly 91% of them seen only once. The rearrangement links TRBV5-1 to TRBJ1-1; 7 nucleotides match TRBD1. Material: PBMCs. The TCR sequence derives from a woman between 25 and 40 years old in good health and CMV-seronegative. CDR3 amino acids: CASSQPTGETEAFF. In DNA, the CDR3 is TGCGCCAGCAGCCAACCAACAGGGGAAACTGAAGCTTTCTTT.